These T cell receptor beta chains were read from a single sample in a study of response to subunit inactivated influenza vaccine. TCRdb analysed the RT-PCR reads with MiXCR anew, one entry per CDR3 protein. The sample has more than 700,000 distinct CDR3 sequences, 21% seen once. The input for sequencing was PBMCs from blood, taken 5 days after vaccination. These receptors were obtained from a man aged 50-59 years who received an inactivated influenza vaccine. Both conserved end residues are part of each CDR3. The D gene is left open where the match is weak. Size is omitted from some rows. Given values are once, few, many or a class for expanded clones.

NA | TRBJ2-1 | NA | TRBV9 | CASSVGGVPRSYNEQFF | TGTGCCAGCAGCGTAGGAGGAGTGCCGCGATCTTACAATGAGCAGTTCTTC
NA | TRBJ2-3 | NA | TRBV6-1 | CASSAYDQIAQYF | TGTGCCAGCAGTGCCTACGATCAGATAGCGCAGTATTTT
NA | TRBJ1-2 | TRBD1 | TRBV7-9 | CASSTDRVSNYGYTF | TGTGCCAGCAGCACCGACAGGGTATCTAACTATGGCTACACCTTC
NA | TRBJ2-2 | NA | TRBV27 | CASSLRWSANTGELFF | TGTGCCAGCAGTTTACGTTGGTCCGCGAACACCGGGGAGCTGTTTTTT
many | TRBJ1-1 | TRBD1 | TRBV20-1 | CSARGTGYTEAFF | TGCAGTGCTAGAGGGACAGGGTACACTGAAGCTTTCTTT
few | TRBJ2-5 | NA | TRBV29-1 | CSVKRYSIGETQYF | TGCAGCGTTAAGAGATACTCAATTGGAGAGACCCAGTACTTC
few | TRBJ1-1 | TRBD1 | TRBV12-3/TRBV12-4 | CASRRTGVNTEAFF | TGTGCCAGCAGAAGGACAGGGGTGAACACTGAAGCTTTCTTT
NA | TRBJ2-2 | NA | TRBV20-1 | CSALPFRGNTGELFF | TGCAGTGCCTTGCCCTTCAGGGGGAACACCGGGGAGCTGTTTTTT
NA | TRBJ2-1 | NA | TRBV2 | CASRDNNEQFF | TGTGCCAGCAGAGATAACAATGAGCAGTTCTTC
few | TRBJ1-2 | NA | TRBV29-1 | CSVRRQSDYGYTF | TGCAGCGTTAGACGGCAGTCGGACTATGGCTACACCTTC
many | TRBJ2-3 | TRBD1 | TRBV20-1 | CSAYQWDRPSTDTQYF | TGCAGTGCCTACCAGTGGGACAGACCTAGCACAGATACGCAGTATTTT
NA | TRBJ1-5 | NA | TRBV4-3 | CASSLRAAGVGQPQHF | TGCGCCAGCAGCCTCCGCGCGGCAGGGGTGGGTCAGCCCCAGCATTTT
few | TRBJ2-7 | TRBD1 | TRBV20-1 | CSASQPGQNSYEQYF | TGCAGTGCTAGTCAACCGGGACAGAACTCCTACGAGCAGTACTTC
many | TRBJ2-2 | NA | TRBV20-1 | CSAVKSAAAGELFF | TGCAGTGCCGTGAAGTCGGCCGCGGCCGGGGAGCTGTTTTTT
few | TRBJ2-3 | TRBD1 | TRBV5-1 | CASSPTTGGSTDTQYF | TGCGCCAGCAGCCCGACGACAGGGGGGAGCACAGATACGCAGTATTTT
few | TRBJ2-1 | NA | TRBV18 | CASSPAGAGRNEQFF | TGTGCCAGCTCACCGGCCGGGGCAGGGAGAAATGAGCAGTTCTTC
few | TRBJ1-4 | NA | TRBV7-8 | CASSLARFATNEKLFF | TGTGCCAGCAGCTTAGCGCGGTTTGCAACTAATGAAAAACTGTTTTTT
few | TRBJ2-3 | TRBD1 | TRBV25-1 | CASGTGLDTQYF | TGTGCCAGCGGGACAGGGTTGGATACGCAGTATTTT
few | TRBJ1-1 | NA | TRBV12-3/TRBV12-4 | CASSSPRGLLNTEAFF | TGTGCCAGCAGTTCCCCTCGGGGACTGTTGAACACTGAAGCTTTCTTT
NA | TRBJ1-4 | NA | TRBV5-1 | CASSLAGLSKLFF | TGCGCCAGCAGCTTGGCCGGGCTGAGCAAACTGTTTTTT
NA | TRBJ2-1 | TRBD2 | TRBV4-1 | CASSQWGLAGNEQFF | TGCGCCAGCAGCCAGTGGGGTCTAGCGGGTAATGAGCAGTTCTTC
few | TRBJ2-7 | NA | TRBV7-2 | CASSLALAQTYEQYF | TGTGCCAGCAGCTTAGCCCTAGCGCAAACCTACGAGCAGTACTTC
few | TRBJ2-2 | NA | TRBV4-1 | CASSQVSQHTGELFF | TGCGCCAGCAGCCAAGTAAGCCAGCACACCGGGGAGCTGTTTTTT
many | TRBJ2-7 | NA | TRBV5-1 | CASSLDWSYEQYF | TGCGCCAGCAGCTTGGATTGGTCCTACGAGCAGTACTTC
few | TRBJ2-7 | NA | TRBV28 | CASSLRSSWAAFRAYEQYF | TGTGCCAGCAGTTTAAGATCGTCCTGGGCCGCCTTTCGTGCCTACGAGCAGTACTTC
NA | TRBJ2-7 | NA | TRBV10-3 | CAISIDTYEQYF | TGTGCCATCAGCATAGACACCTACGAGCAGTACTTC
NA | TRBJ2-7 | NA | TRBV20-1 | CSASPSQLYSYEQYF | TGCAGTGCTAGCCCCTCCCAGCTCTACTCCTACGAGCAGTACTTC
NA | TRBJ2-7 | TRBD2 | TRBV19 | CASRELADSYEQYF | TGTGCCAGTAGGGAACTAGCGGACTCCTACGAGCAGTACTTC
NA | TRBJ2-7 | TRBD1 | TRBV12-3/TRBV12-4 | CASRSGTGDYEQYF | TGTGCCAGCAGATCCGGGACAGGTGACTACGAGCAGTACTTC
NA | TRBJ2-1 | TRBD2 | TRBV27 | CASSLHPGLAEYNEQFF | TGTGCCAGCAGTTTACACCCGGGACTAGCTGAGTACAATGAGCAGTTCTTC
NA | TRBJ1-1 | NA | TRBV6-1 | CASTKGRAPTEAFF | TGTGCCAGCACCAAGGGAAGGGCGCCCACTGAAGCTTTCTTT
NA | TRBJ2-4 | NA | TRBV12-3/TRBV12-4 | CASSASGGDIQYF | TGTGCCAGCAGTGCTTCAGGCGGGGACATTCAGTACTTC
NA | TRBJ2-2 | NA | TRBV15 | CATSRVLADTGELFF | TGTGCCACCAGCAGAGTGTTAGCGGACACCGGGGAGCTGTTTTTT
NA | TRBJ2-1 | TRBD2 | TRBV18 | CASFLDSGNSYNEQFF | TGTGCCAGCTTCTTAGATAGCGGGAACTCCTACAATGAGCAGTTCTTC
few | TRBJ2-5 | TRBD2 | TRBV5-1 | CASSLGGLAGIETQYF | TGCGCCAGCAGCTTGGGGGGACTAGCGGGGATCGAGACCCAGTACTTC
NA | TRBJ2-3 | NA | TRBV27 | CASPNTGLPGAHFTDTQYF | TGTGCCAGCCCTAATACAGGTCTCCCGGGGGCCCATTTCACAGATACGCAGTATTTT
few | TRBJ2-7 | NA | TRBV6-5 | CASSYSVEGTNEQYF | TGTGCCAGCAGTTACTCAGTAGAGGGGACCAACGAGCAGTACTTC
few | TRBJ2-7 | NA | TRBV5-1 | CASSLGQGIHEQYF | TGCGCCAGCAGCTTGGGGCAGGGGATCCACGAGCAGTACTTC
NA | TRBJ1-2 | TRBD1 | TRBV7-2 | CASSSSGGLYYGYTF | TGTGCCAGCAGCTCTTCAGGGGGCCTCTACTATGGCTACACCTTC
NA | TRBJ1-2 | NA | TRBV20-1 | CSATRQPGGYTF | TGCAGTGCCACACGACAGCCAGGTGGCTACACCTTC
NA | TRBJ2-1 | NA | TRBV6-1 | CASSPHGRMNEQFF | TGTGCCAGCAGTCCCCACGGGAGAATGAATGAGCAGTTCTTC
NA | TRBJ2-2 | TRBD1 | TRBV6-2/TRBV6-3 | CASRGRDRPNTGELFF | TGTGCCAGCAGGGGAAGGGACAGACCCAACACCGGGGAGCTGTTTTTT
NA | TRBJ2-7 | NA | TRBV5-1 | CASSLEARYEQYF | TGCGCCAGCAGCTTGGAGGCCCGCTACGAGCAGTACTTC
many | TRBJ2-1 | TRBD2 | TRBV5-1 | CASSLVAGESYNEQFF | TGCGCCAGCAGCTTGGTAGCGGGAGAGTCCTACAATGAGCAGTTCTTC
few | TRBJ2-3 | NA | TRBV20-1 | CSARADGRSRTDTQYF | TGCAGTGCTAGAGCGGACGGGAGAAGTAGGACAGATACGCAGTATTTT
NA | TRBJ2-7 | TRBD2 | TRBV29-1 | CSVLRDLSGEQYF | TGCAGCGTTTTGCGGGACCTTAGCGGGGAGCAGTACTTC
NA | TRBJ2-5 | NA | TRBV12-3/TRBV12-4 | CASSFGLGVETQYF | TGTGCCAGCAGTTTCGGGCTAGGGGTGGAGACCCAGTACTTC
NA | TRBJ1-5 | TRBD1 | TRBV12-3/TRBV12-4 | CASSPGQGANRNQPQHF | TGTGCCAGCAGTCCCGGACAGGGGGCAAATCGCAATCAGCCCCAGCATTTT
few | TRBJ2-3 | TRBD2 | TRBV9 | CASSVASGILDTQYF | TGTGCCAGCAGCGTAGCTAGCGGGATCCTCGATACGCAGTATTTT